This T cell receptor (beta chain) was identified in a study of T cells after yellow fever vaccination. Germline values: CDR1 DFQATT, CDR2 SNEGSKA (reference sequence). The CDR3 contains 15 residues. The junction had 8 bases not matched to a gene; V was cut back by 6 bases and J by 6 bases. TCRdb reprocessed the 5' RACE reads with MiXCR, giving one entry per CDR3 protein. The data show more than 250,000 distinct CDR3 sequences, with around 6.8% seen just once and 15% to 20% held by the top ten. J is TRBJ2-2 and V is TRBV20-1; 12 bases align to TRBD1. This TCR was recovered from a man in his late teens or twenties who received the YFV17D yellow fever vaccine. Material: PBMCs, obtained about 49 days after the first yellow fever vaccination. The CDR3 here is CSALLGQGASGELFF. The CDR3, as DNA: TGCAGTGCCCTATTGGGACAGGGGGCATCCGGGGAGCTGTTTTTT.